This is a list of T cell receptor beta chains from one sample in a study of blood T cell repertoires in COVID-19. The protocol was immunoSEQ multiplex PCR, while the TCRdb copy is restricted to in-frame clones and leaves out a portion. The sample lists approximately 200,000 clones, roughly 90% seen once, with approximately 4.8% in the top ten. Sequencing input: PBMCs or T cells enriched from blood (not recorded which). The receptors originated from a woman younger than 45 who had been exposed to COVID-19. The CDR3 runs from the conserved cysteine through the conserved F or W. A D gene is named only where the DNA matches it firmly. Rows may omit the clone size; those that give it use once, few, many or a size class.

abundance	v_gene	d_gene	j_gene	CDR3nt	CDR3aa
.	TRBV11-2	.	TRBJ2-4	TGTGCCAGCAGCTTATGGATAGAGGGGGGGGCTTGGGCCAAAAACATTCAGTACTTC	CASSLWIEGGAWAKNIQYF
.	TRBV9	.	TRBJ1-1	TGTGCCAGCAGCGTACTGCCCGCGGAGAGTGAAGCTTTCTTT	CASSVLPAESEAFF
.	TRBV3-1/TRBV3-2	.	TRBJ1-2	TGTGCCAGCAGCCAAGTTGGTCCCGACTGGAAAGGCTACACCTTC	CASSQVGPDWKGYTF
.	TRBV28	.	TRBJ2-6	TGTGCCAGCAGTTCAGGGGATTCTGGGGCCAACGTCCTGACTTTC	CASSSGDSGANVLTF
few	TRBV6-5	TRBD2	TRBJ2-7	TGTGCCAGCAGCAGAGAGACTAGCGGGGCCTACGAGCAGTACTTC	CASSRETSGAYEQYF
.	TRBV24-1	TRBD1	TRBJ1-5	TGTGCCACCAGTGTTGGCAGGGGGAAGCCCCAGCATTTT	CATSVGRGKPQHF
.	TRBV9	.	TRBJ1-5	TGTGCCAGCAGCGTATTTCCAGATAGCAATCAGCCCCAGCATTTT	CASSVFPDSNQPQHF
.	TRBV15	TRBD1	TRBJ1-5	TGTGCCACCAGCAAACCGCGGGCCACAGGGGCCGGGCATCAGCCCCAGCATTTT	CATSKPRATGAGHQPQHF
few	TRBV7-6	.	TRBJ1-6	TGTGCCAGCAGCTTAGGCAGTTCGGAGTCACCCCTCCACTTT	CASSLGSSESPLHF
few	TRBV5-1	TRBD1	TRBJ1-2	TGCGCCAGCAGCCTTGGGACAGGGGGCGACCTTAATTTCGGTGGCTACACCTTC	CASSLGTGGDLNFGGYTF
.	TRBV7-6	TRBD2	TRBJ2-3	TGTGCCAGCAGCTTAGTTGTAGCGGGGGGAAAAAGTAGCACAGATACGCAGTATTTT	CASSLVVAGGKSSTDTQYF
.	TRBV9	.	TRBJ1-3	TGTGCCAGCAGCGTAGCAGGAGGGCCAAGAAACACCATATATTTT	CASSVAGGPRNTIYF
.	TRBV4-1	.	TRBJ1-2	TGCGCCAGCAGCCAAGATTACGGGGGCTACACCTTC	CASSQDYGGYTF
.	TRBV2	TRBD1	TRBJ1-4	TGTGCCAGCAAAGGACAGGGATTGTCTAATGAAAAACTGTTTTTT	CASKGQGLSNEKLFF
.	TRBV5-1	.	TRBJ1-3	TGCGCCAGCAGCTTCCGAGGACAGCGCTCTGGAAACACCATATATTTT	CASSFRGQRSGNTIYF
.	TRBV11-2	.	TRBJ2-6	TGTGCCAGCAGCTTAGGAGGGCCCTCTGGGGCCAACGTCCTGACTTTC	CASSLGGPSGANVLTF
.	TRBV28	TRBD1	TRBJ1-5	TGTGCCAGCAGTGGGTTGGGTCGGGGGACAGGTTACAATCAGCCCCAGCATTTT	CASSGLGRGTGYNQPQHF
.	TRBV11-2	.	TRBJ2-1	TGTGCCAGCAGCTTAGATGTCTATCTAGGGGGAAGGATTCACAATGAGCAGTTCTTC	CASSLDVYLGGRIHNEQFF
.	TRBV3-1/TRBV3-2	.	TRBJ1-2	TGTGCCAGCAGCCAAGTCCAGGGCTGGGTTGGCTACACCTTC	CASSQVQGWVGYTF
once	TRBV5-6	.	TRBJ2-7	TGTGCCAGCAGCGACTCGACAGGCGGATCCTACGAGCAGTACTTC	CASSDSTGGSYEQYF
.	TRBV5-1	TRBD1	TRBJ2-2	TGCGCCAGCAGCACGTCAGGGGGCTACACCGGGGAGCTGTTTTTT	CASSTSGGYTGELFF
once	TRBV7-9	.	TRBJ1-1	TGTGCCAGCAGCCCGGTGGGGCAGCTGAACACTGAAGCTTTCTTT	CASSPVGQLNTEAFF
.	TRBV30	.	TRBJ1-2	TGTGCCTGGAGTGCCCTGGGAGGGGAAATCGGCTATGGCTACACCTTC	CAWSALGGEIGYGYTF
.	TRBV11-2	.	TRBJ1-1	TGTGCCAGCAGCTTAGAAGGCGGAAGTATGAACACTGAAGCTTTCTTT	CASSLEGGSMNTEAFF
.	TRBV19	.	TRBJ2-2	TGTGCCAGCCGCCCGCCCGGACACCCGAACACCGGGGAGCTGTTTTTT	CASRPPGHPNTGELFF
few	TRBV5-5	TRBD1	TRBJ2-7	TGTGCCAGCAGCTTTTTGGGACAGCATACCTACGAGCAGTACTTC	CASSFLGQHTYEQYF
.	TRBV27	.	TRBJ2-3	TGTGCCAGCAGCTCAACTCGGGGTGGCACAGATACGCAGTATTTT	CASSSTRGGTDTQYF
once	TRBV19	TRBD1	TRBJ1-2	TGTGCCAGTAGTATAGTCGCAGGGGGTTCGAATGGCTACACCTTC	CASSIVAGGSNGYTF
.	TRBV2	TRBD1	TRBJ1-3	TGTGCCAGCAATCAAAGGACAGGGGTGACTGGAAACACCATATATTTT	CASNQRTGVTGNTIYF
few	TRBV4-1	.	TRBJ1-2	TGCGCCAGCAGCCAAGATCCCTACACAGCCTTAGGCTATGGCTACACCTTC	CASSQDPYTALGYGYTF
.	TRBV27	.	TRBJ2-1	TGTGCCAGCAGTTCAACCCGGTACAATGAGCAGTTCTTC	CASSSTRYNEQFF
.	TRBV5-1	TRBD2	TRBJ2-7	TGCGCCAGCAGCCCCCGGCTAGCGGGCTACGAGCAGTACTTC	CASSPRLAGYEQYF
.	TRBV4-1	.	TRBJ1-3	TGCGCCAGCAGCCCAGAACGGGGGAGCGGAAACACCATATATTTT	CASSPERGSGNTIYF
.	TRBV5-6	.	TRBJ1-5	TGTGCCAGCAGCAAGACAGCTACCTATAGCAATCAGCCCCAGCATTTT	CASSKTATYSNQPQHF
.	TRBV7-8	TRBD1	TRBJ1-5	TGTGCCAGCAGCCACGGACAGGGGCCTAATCAGCCCCAGCATTTT	CASSHGQGPNQPQHF
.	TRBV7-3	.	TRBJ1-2	TGTGCCAGCAGCTTAACTGGCGGGGGCGCGGGTGGCGGCTACACCTTC	CASSLTGGGAGGGYTF
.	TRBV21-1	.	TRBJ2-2	TGTGCCAGCAGCAAACCACGGGACACCGGGGAGCTGTTTTTT	CASSKPRDTGELFF
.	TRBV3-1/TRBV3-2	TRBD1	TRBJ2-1	TGTGCCAGCAGCCAAGACATGGGACAGGGTACCAATGAGCAGTTCTTC	CASSQDMGQGTNEQFF
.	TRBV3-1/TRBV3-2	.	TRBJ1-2	TGTGCCAGCAGCCCGAATTCCGGGACTAACTATGGCTACACCTTC	CASSPNSGTNYGYTF
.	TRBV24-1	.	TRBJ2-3	TGTGCCACCAGTGACACCCCCCGGGATACGCAGTATTTT	CATSDTPRDTQYF
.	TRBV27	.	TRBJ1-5	TGTGCCAGCAGTTTCACGCGAGACCGGAGGGGCAATCAGCCCCAGCATTTT	CASSFTRDRRGNQPQHF
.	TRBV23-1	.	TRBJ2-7	TGCGCCAGCAGCCGCCCTGGACCGGGATTATCCTACGAGCAGTACTTC	CASSRPGPGLSYEQYF
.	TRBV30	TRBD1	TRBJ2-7	TGTGCCTGGAGTCCCGGGACAGCTCGGTACGAGCAGTACTTC	CAWSPGTARYEQYF
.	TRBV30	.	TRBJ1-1	TGTGCCTGGGCTAAGGGACACCACACTGAAGCTTTCTTT	CAWAKGHHTEAFF
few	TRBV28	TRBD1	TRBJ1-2	TGTGCCAGCAGTACACAGGGGGTAGGATATGGCTACACCTTC	CASSTQGVGYGYTF
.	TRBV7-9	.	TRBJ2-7	TGTGCCAGCGGCCCTTCTTTCCCCTACGAGCAGTACTTC	CASGPSFPYEQYF
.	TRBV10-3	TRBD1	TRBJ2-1	TGTGCCACTCAAGCGGACAGGGACTACAATGAGCAGTTCTTC	CATQADRDYNEQFF
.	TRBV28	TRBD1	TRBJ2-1	TGTGCCAGCAGTTACAGGGGCGACTCCATCAATGAGCAGTTCTTC	CASSYRGDSINEQFF
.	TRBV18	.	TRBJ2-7	TGTGCCAGCTCACCTACTCCGGGACATACCTCCTACGAGCAGTACTTC	CASSPTPGHTSYEQYF
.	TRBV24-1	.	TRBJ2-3	TGTGCCACCAGTGAAATTGCGGGGCGGCGCACAGATACGCAGTATTTT	CATSEIAGRRTDTQYF
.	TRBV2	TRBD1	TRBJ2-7	TGTGCCAGCAGTAAGGAGACAGGGGGTTCTCACGAGCAGTACTTC	CASSKETGGSHEQYF
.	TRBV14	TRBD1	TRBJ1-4	TGTGCCAGCAGCCAAGAAACGGGACAGCCAAAACTGTTTTTT	CASSQETGQPKLFF
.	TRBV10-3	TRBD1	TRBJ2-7	TGTGCCATCGTTGGGACAGGGATCTACGAGCAGTACTTC	CAIVGTGIYEQYF
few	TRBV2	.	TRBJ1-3	TGTGCCAGCATTAGGGAGGTTTTCGCTGGAAACACCATATATTTT	CASIREVFAGNTIYF
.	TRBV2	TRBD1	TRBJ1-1	TGTGCCAGCACCGCGACAGGGCGAAGCACTGAAGCTTTCTTT	CASTATGRSTEAFF
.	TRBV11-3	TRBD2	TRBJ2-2	TGTGCCAGCAGCGCCTTTCTTGGGCGGGGGGCCCCCGGGGAGCTGTTTTTT	CASSAFLGRGAPGELFF
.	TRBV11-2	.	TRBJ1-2	TGTGCCAGCAGCTTAGATCCCCGCGGGGGGGGACCGGGTGGCTACACCTTC	CASSLDPRGGGPGGYTF
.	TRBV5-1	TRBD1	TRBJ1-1	TGCGCCAGCAGCTTTACAGGGGACACTGAAGCTTTCTTT	CASSFTGDTEAFF
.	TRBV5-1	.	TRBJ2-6	TGCGCCAGCAGCTTGGGTATTGGAGGCCAGGCTGGGGCCAACGTCCTGACTTTC	CASSLGIGGQAGANVLTF